This T cell receptor (beta chain) was captured in a study of blood T cell repertoires in COVID-19. Across the study: Samples taken during acute and convalescent COVID-19 were collected in the United States, Italy and Spain.

The repertoire was sequenced with immunoSEQ multiplex PCR; TCRdb's copy has only in-frame clones and lacks some. Here the sample spans about 70,000 clones, around 83% being singletons. Seattle-derived patients entered the study during active infection and were followed longitudinally. This TCR was sampled from a young man with COVID-19, enrolled during active disease. Sequencing was done on a sample of peripheral blood.

CDR3: CASSLAVSSGANVLTF. CDR3 bases: TGTGCCAGCAGCCTGGCCGTCAGTTCTGGGGCCAACGTCCTGACTTTC. J is TRBJ2-6 and V is TRBV7-3, with unresolved D. Germline CDR1 SGHTA, CDR2 FQGTGA. Trimming pared 5 bases from V and 1 base from J, leaving 12 bases between. This CDR3 spans 16 amino acids. The entire variable domain, with the rest obtained from reference TRBV7-3 and TRBJ2-6, is as follows: GAGVSQTPSNKVTEKGKYVELRCDPISGHTALYWYRQSLGQGPEFLIYFQGTGAADDSGLPNDRFFAVRPEGSVSTLKIQRTERGDSAVYLCASSLAVSSGANVLTFGAGSRLTVL.